The following is a TCR beta chain sequence with its context. Its antigen remains unknown. This entry belongs to a study of pediatric ulcerative colitis. J was trimmed by 1 base and V by 5 bases; bases with no gene match: 8. The germline CDR1 and CDR2 sequences are MDHEN and SYDVKM. The CDR3 contains 15 residues. Overall study findings and caveats: Substantially fewer templates came from a couple of patients' blood samples. Acute severe colitis showed lower rectal diversity from clonal expansions. Compared with controls, ulcerative colitis showed greater blood-rectum clone sharing.

The repertoire was sequenced with immunoSEQ multiplex PCR; TCRdb's copy has only in-frame clones and lacks some. The data show about 14,000 clones, with just under 90% seen just once and over 0.75% held by the top ten. The TCR originated in a boy younger than 18 with moderate ulcerative colitis. The sequencing input was blood. The V gene is TRBV28, the J gene TRBJ2-7; 7 bases map to TRBD2. In nucleotides, the CDR3 is TGTGCCAGCAGTGGGGGGGGGTTTCTTTCCTACGAGCAGTACTTC. Its protein product is CASSGGGFLSYEQYF.